Included here is one TCR beta chain sequence, with context. Antigen unknown. Clones were sequenced by immunoSEQ multiplex PCR, and TCRdb holds only the in-frame ones, with some missing. The sample yields fewer than 150,000 clones, 80% to 90% seen once. V was cut by 5 bases and J by 7 bases, with 14 bases left in between. This CDR3 contains 13 residues. The germline CDR1 and CDR2 sequences are SEHNR and FQNEAQ (reference sequence). This entry belongs to a study of cytomegalovirus exposure and HLA in healthy donors. Study-level results: Associated with cytomegalovirus, according to the listing, were 150 to 200 TCR beta chains.

V and J are TRBV7-9 and TRBJ1-2; TRBD1 might be the D (5 bases). Material for sequencing was PBMCs. The clonotype comes from a man aged 18 to 30 in good health and CMV-seropositive. The CDR3 reads CASSPQGGVGYTF. The CDR3 region has the DNA TGTGCCAGCAGCCCTCAGGGCGGCGTTGGCTACACCTTC.